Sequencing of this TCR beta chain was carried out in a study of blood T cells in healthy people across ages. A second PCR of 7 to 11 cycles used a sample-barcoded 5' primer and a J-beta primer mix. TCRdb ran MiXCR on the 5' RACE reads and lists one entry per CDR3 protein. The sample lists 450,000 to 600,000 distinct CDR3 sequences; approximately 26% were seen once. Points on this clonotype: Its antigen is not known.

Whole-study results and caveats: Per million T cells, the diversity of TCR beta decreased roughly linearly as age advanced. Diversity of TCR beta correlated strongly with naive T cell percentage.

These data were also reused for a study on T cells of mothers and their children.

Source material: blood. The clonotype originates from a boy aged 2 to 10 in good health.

In nucleotides, the CDR3 is TGTGCCAGCAGTGCAACTTGGGATGATGGAGATACGCAGTATTTT. The encoded protein is CASSATWDDGDTQYF. The chain joins TRBV12-3 or TRBV12-4 to TRBJ2-3; D is ambiguous. Trimming stripped 5 bases from V and 5 bases from J, with 17 bases between. The CDR3 consists of 15 residues.